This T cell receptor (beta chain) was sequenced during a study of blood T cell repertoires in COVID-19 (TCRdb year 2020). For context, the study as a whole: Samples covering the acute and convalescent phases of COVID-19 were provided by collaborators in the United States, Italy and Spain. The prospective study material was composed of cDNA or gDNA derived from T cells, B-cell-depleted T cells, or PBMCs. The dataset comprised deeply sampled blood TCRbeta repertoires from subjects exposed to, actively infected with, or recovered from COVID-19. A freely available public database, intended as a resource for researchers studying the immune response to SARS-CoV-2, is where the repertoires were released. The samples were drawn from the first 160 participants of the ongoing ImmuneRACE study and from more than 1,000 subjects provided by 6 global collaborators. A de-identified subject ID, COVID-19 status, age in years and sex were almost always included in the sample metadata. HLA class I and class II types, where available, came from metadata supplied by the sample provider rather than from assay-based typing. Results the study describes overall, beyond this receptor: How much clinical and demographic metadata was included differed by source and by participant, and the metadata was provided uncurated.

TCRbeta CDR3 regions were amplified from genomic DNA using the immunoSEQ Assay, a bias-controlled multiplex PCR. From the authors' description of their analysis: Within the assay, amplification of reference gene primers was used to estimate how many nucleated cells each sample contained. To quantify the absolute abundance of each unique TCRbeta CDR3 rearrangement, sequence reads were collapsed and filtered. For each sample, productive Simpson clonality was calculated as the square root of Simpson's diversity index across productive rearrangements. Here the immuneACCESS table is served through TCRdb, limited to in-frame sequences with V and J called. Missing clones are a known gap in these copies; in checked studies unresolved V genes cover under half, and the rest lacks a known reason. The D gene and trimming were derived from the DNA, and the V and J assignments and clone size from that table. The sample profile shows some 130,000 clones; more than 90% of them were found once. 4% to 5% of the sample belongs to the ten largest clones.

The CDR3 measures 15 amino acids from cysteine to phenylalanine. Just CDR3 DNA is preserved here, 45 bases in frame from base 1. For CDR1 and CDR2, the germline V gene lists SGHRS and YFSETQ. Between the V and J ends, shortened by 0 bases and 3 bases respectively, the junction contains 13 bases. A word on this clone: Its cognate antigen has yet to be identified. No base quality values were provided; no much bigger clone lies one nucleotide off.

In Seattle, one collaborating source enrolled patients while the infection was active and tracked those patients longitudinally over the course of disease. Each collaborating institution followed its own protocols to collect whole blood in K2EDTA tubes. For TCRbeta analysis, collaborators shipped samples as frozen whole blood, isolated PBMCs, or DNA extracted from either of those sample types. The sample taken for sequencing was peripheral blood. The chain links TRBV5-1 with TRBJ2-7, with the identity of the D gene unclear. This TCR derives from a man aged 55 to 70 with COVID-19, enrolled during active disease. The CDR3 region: CASSLVSAPNYEQYF. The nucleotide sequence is TGCGCCAGCAGCTTGGTGTCAGCGCCCAACTACGAGCAGTACTTC.